This TCR beta chain is from a study of shared clonotypes between healthy human individuals. The germline V gene has CDR1 MRHNA and CDR2 SNTAGT. CDR3 length: 14 amino acids. J lost 0 bases, V lost 6 bases, and 2 bases had no gene match. Sequenced by immunoSEQ multiplex PCR; TCRdb stores in-frame clones only, minus some. The sample has 2 million to 3 million clones, 90% to 95% seen once. Sequencing input: naive CD4+ T cells from PBMCs. Subset specified: CD45RA+ positively selected. The sequence was obtained from a man aged 18 to 29 in good health. Some clones in this sample may be carry-over from other donors' samples. The V call is TRBV6-4, the J call TRBJ2-3; 8 bases align to TRBD1. Here the CDR3 DNA reads TGTGCCAGCAGGGGGACAGGCAGCACAGATACGCAGTATTTT. Residues: CASRGTGSTDTQYF.